This is a list of T cell receptor beta chains from one sample in a study of post-analysis software for immune sequencing data. TCRdb re-analysed the PCR reads in MiXCR, keeping a single row per CDR3 protein. Of about 570,000 distinct CDR3 sequences listed, 30% to 40% were seen once; the top ten hold approximately 6%. Sample: blood. These receptors were collected from a girl aged 2-17 years with multiple sclerosis. Both conserved end residues are part of each CDR3. A D gene is named only where the DNA matches it firmly. Size tells how often a clone was seen (once, few, many) or the class of an expanded clone, and some rows leave it out.

V gene	clone size	D gene	J gene	CDR3 DNA	CDR3 protein
TRBV28	.	.	TRBJ2-7	TGTGCCAGCAGGATCCCTCGGGGAGCGGCGGAGCAGTACTTC	CASRIPRGAAEQYF
TRBV29-1	.	.	TRBJ2-3	TGCAGCGTTCGGCAGTACACAGATACGCAGTATTTT	CSVRQYTDTQYF
TRBV5-1	.	.	TRBJ2-1	TGCGCCAGCAGCCGAGGTGTCGGGCAGGGCTACAACGAGCAGTTCTTC	CASSRGVGQGYNEQFF
TRBV5-6	.	TRBD1	TRBJ1-5	TGTGCCAGCAGCTTATCAGGGGGTGGGAGCAATCAGCCCCAGCATTTT	CASSLSGGGSNQPQHF
TRBV5-1	.	.	TRBJ2-3	TGCGCCAGCAGCCGGGACGGAGACACAGATACGCAGTATTTT	CASSRDGDTDTQYF
TRBV5-1	few	TRBD2	TRBJ2-1	TGCGCCAGCAGCTTGGCCCGGGGGGGCCGTGATGAGCAGTTCTTC	CASSLARGGRDEQFF
TRBV10-3	few	.	TRBJ2-5	TGTGCCATCAGTGAGCAAGCCGTCGGGTTGCAGACCCAGTACTTC	CAISEQAVGLQTQYF
TRBV29-1	.	.	TRBJ2-1	TGCAGCGTAACAGCCCGTACGGACAATGAGCAGTTCTTC	CSVTARTDNEQFF
TRBV2	.	.	TRBJ1-1	TGTGCCAGCAGTGGTACAGGGATGGGAAACACTGAAGCTTTCTTT	CASSGTGMGNTEAFF
TRBV28	.	.	TRBJ1-2	TGTGCCAGCAGGGTTCTAGGGGGGTATGGCTACACCTTC	CASRVLGGYGYTF
TRBV29-1	.	.	TRBJ1-2	TGCAGCGTCGATACGGGGGCGAGGAGGTCCTATGGCTACACCTTC	CSVDTGARRSYGYTF
TRBV10-3	.	TRBD1	TRBJ1-2	TGTGCCATCACCCGGGACAGGGAAGCCTCGGCGGGCCCGGGCTACACCTTC	CAITRDREASAGPGYTF
TRBV5-8	many	.	TRBJ1-2	TGTGCCAGCACCCTTGCCCGGACCAACTATGGCTACACCTTC	CASTLARTNYGYTF
TRBV5-1	few	TRBD2	TRBJ2-1	TGCGCCAGCAGCTCGGGACTAGCGGGGGTCGATGAGCAGTTCTTC	CASSSGLAGVDEQFF
TRBV27	.	.	TRBJ2-5	TGTGCCAGCAGCCGCACCCTAGGGAGCGGGCTTTTGGGGGGAGATGAGCAGTACTTC	CASSRTLGSGLLGGDEQYF
TRBV10-2	.	.	TRBJ2-7	TGCGCCAGCAGTGACCGAGGCGAGCAGTACTTC	CASSDRGEQYF
TRBV12-3/TRBV12-4	many	.	TRBJ1-2	TGTGCCAGCGGTCTTGGCTATGGCTACACCTTC	CASGLGYGYTF
TRBV6-2/TRBV6-3	.	.	TRBJ1-5	TGTGCCAGCAGTCGGGAGATCAATCAGCCCCAGCATTTT	CASSREINQPQHF
TRBV27	.	.	TRBJ1-2	TGTGCCAGCTCTTATGCCGTGGGTCCCGACAGACACTATGGCTACACCTTC	CASSYAVGPDRHYGYTF
TRBV12-3/TRBV12-4	once	TRBD2	TRBJ2-1	TGTGCCAGCAGCCAGGGACTAGCGGGGTACTACAATGAGCAGTTCTTC	CASSQGLAGYYNEQFF
TRBV7-9	.	.	TRBJ1-2	TGTGCCAGCACCCGCGGGGCACCCAATATCTATGGCTACACCTTC	CASTRGAPNIYGYTF
TRBV3-1	.	.	TRBJ2-6	TGTGCCAGCAGCCTAATGGAACTTGGGGCCAACGTCCTGACTTTC	CASSLMELGANVLTF